A selection of T cell receptor beta chains follows, all from one sample in a study of response to subunit inactivated influenza vaccine. TCRdb called the RT-PCR reads again in MiXCR, with one record for every CDR3 protein. The sample holds hundreds of thousands of distinct CDR3 sequences, roughly 10% seen once. The specimen comprised PBMCs from blood, sampled on the day of vaccination. The source of these receptors is a man aged 50 or older who received an inactivated influenza vaccine. Each CDR3 is given with its conserved first and last residue. A D gene is named only where the DNA matches it firmly. Not every row has a clone size; where given, it reads once, few, many or a size class.

TRBV2,-,14,-,TRBJ2-7,CASKRPGARYEQYF,TGTGCCAGCAAGAGGCCGGGGGCCCGATACGAGCAGTACTTC
TRBV18,few,15,-,TRBJ2-3,CASSPGSAVVDTQYF,TGTGCCAGCTCCCCTGGCTCAGCGGTGGTGGATACGCAGTATTTT
TRBV7-2,many,16,-,TRBJ2-3,CASSLGVGQRTDTQYF,TGTGCCAGCAGCTTAGGAGTAGGACAGCGCACAGATACGCAGTATTTT
TRBV28,-,17,-,TRBJ2-1,CASSERGGAFSYNDQFF,TGTGCCAGCAGTGAAAGAGGAGGGGCATTTAGCTACAATGATCAGTTCTTC
TRBV6-2/TRBV6-3,-,19,TRBD1,TRBJ2-6,CASNLPRGQQNSGANVLTF,TGTGCCAGCAATCTCCCGAGGGGACAGCAGAACTCTGGGGCCAACGTCCTGACTTTC
TRBV29-1,few,13,-,TRBJ2-1,CSGRVLDVGEQFF,TGCAGCGGCAGGGTTTTAGACGTCGGCGAGCAGTTCTTC
TRBV19,-,12,-,TRBJ2-1,CASSTPGPEQFF,TGTGCCAGTAGTACACCGGGACCGGAGCAGTTCTTC
TRBV4-3,-,16,-,TRBJ2-7,CASSQDLADPSYEQYF,TGCGCCAGCAGCCAAGATTTAGCGGACCCCTCCTACGAGCAGTACTTC
TRBV28,-,16,TRBD2,TRBJ2-1,CASSPASSGEYNEQFF,TGTGCCAGCAGTCCGGCGTCTAGCGGAGAATACAATGAGCAGTTCTTC
TRBV29-1,few,15,TRBD1,TRBJ2-7,CSVKKSHRGMYEQYF,TGCAGCGTTAAAAAAAGCCACAGGGGTATGTACGAGCAGTACTTC
TRBV7-9,few,14,-,TRBJ2-5,CASSQTGLEETQYF,TGTGCCAGCAGCCAAACAGGGTTGGAGGAGACCCAGTACTTC
TRBV12-3/TRBV12-4,-,12,-,TRBJ2-2,CASGESVGELFF,TGTGCCAGCGGTGAGTCGGTCGGGGAGCTGTTTTTT
TRBV29-1,few,12,TRBD1,TRBJ1-2,CSVPDRGYGYTF,TGCAGCGTCCCGGACAGGGGGTATGGCTACACCTTC
TRBV7-8,few,16,TRBD2,TRBJ2-3,CASSLVGGTSTDTQYF,TGTGCCAGCAGCTTAGTCGGGGGGACTAGCACAGATACGCAGTATTTT
TRBV20-1,few,15,-,TRBJ1-1,CSARDPRRYTGSAFF,TGCAGTGCTAGAGACCCCCGGCGGTATACGGGCTCAGCTTTCTTT
TRBV7-2,-,12,-,TRBJ1-2,CASSLAGQGYTF,TGTGCCAGCAGCTTAGCAGGGCAGGGCTACACCTTC
TRBV5-1,many,15,TRBD2,TRBJ2-1,CASSRRSGEYNEQFF,TGCGCCAGCAGCAGACGAAGCGGGGAATACAATGAGCAGTTCTTC
TRBV28,few,15,-,TRBJ1-2,CASSLVERPNYGYTF,TGTGCCAGCAGTTTAGTGGAGAGGCCTAACTATGGCTACACCTTC
TRBV11-3,-,14,TRBD1,TRBJ2-5,CASSQGQDQETQYF,TGTGCCAGCAGCCAGGGACAGGACCAAGAGACCCAGTACTTC
TRBV7-2,few,15,TRBD1,TRBJ2-7,CASTFDRGGSYEQYF,TGTGCCAGCACCTTCGACAGGGGCGGGTCCTACGAGCAGTACTTC
TRBV28,-,15,TRBD2,TRBJ2-1,CASRPGLADYNEQFF,TGTGCCAGCAGGCCCGGACTAGCGGATTACAATGAGCAGTTCTTC
TRBV7-2,-,16,TRBD2,TRBJ2-7,CASSRELAGAAYEQYF,TGTGCCAGCAGCCGGGAACTAGCGGGGGCCGCCTACGAGCAGTACTTC
TRBV9,few,15,TRBD2,TRBJ2-5,CASSNRLAGQETQYF,TGTGCCAGCAGCAACAGACTAGCGGGGCAAGAGACCCAGTACTTC
TRBV7-9,many,13,TRBD1,TRBJ2-5,CASSWTGRETQYF,TGTGCCAGCAGCTGGACAGGCCGAGAGACCCAGTACTTC
TRBV12-3/TRBV12-4,many,15,-,TRBJ1-2,CASSLRPGAGYGYTF,TGTGCCAGCAGTTTAAGACCGGGGGCCGGCTATGGCTACACCTTC
TRBV7-9,-,14,-,TRBJ2-1,CASSLGVDGNEQFF,TGTGCCAGCAGCTTGGGGGTAGATGGCAATGAGCAGTTCTTC
TRBV28,-,14,-,TRBJ1-2,CASSSPRTAEGYTF,TGTGCCAGCAGTTCCCCACGGACAGCGGAGGGCTACACCTTC
TRBV12-3/TRBV12-4,-,15,-,TRBJ1-2,CASSSIRQPNYGYTF,TGTGCCAGCAGTTCCATCAGACAGCCTAACTATGGCTACACCTTC
TRBV5-5,-,15,-,TRBJ2-7,CASSLVSLGAYEQYF,TGTGCCAGCAGCTTGGTCAGTCTGGGGGCCTACGAGCAGTACTTC
TRBV20-1,-,12,TRBD1,TRBJ2-5,CMDRGWEETQYF,TGCATGGACAGGGGCTGGGAAGAGACCCAGTACTTC
TRBV9,few,14,-,TRBJ1-2,CASSVGAGEYGYTF,TGTGCCAGCAGCGTAGGAGCAGGGGAGTATGGCTACACCTTC
TRBV7-2,many,13,-,TRBJ1-6,CASSLDLWSPLHF,TGTGCCAGCAGCTTAGACTTGTGGTCACCCCTCCACTTT
TRBV20-1,many,14,-,TRBJ1-3,CSAPWGGVGNTIYF,TGCAGTGCTCCCTGGGGGGGCGTCGGAAACACCATATATTTT
TRBV5-1,-,12,TRBD2,TRBJ2-1,CASRSGRGEQFF,TGCGCCAGCAGGAGCGGGAGAGGTGAGCAGTTCTTC
TRBV11-2,-,14,TRBD1,TRBJ2-7,CASSTDRGRVEQYF,TGTGCCAGCAGCACAGACAGGGGCAGGGTCGAGCAGTACTTC
TRBV11-2,few,19,TRBD2,TRBJ2-1,CASSLGGLAVLSSYNEQFF,TGTGCCAGCAGCTTAGGGGGACTAGCGGTCCTGAGCTCCTACAATGAGCAGTTCTTC
TRBV7-8,few,12,-,TRBJ2-1,CASSLALYEQFF,TGTGCCAGCAGCTTAGCGTTGTATGAGCAGTTCTTC
TRBV7-8,-,15,-,TRBJ2-7,CASSLEKGRLPEQYF,TGTGCCAGCAGCTTAGAGAAGGGACGCCTCCCCGAGCAGTACTTC
TRBV29-1,-,11,-,TRBJ1-3,CSVEGGNTIYF,TGCAGCGTTGAAGGGGGAAACACCATATATTTT
TRBV28,-,17,-,TRBJ2-1,CASSFFLGSAGHNEQFF,TGTGCCAGCAGTTTTTTTTTAGGGTCGGCGGGGCACAATGAGCAGTTCTTC
TRBV2,few,16,TRBD2,TRBJ2-5,CASSQGLAGSGGTQYF,TGTGCCAGCAGCCAGGGACTAGCGGGATCGGGGGGGACCCAGTACTTC
TRBV3-1,-,18,-,TRBJ2-7,CASTNRAGARGPSYEQYF,TGTGCCAGCACCAACAGGGCGGGGGCTAGAGGCCCCTCCTACGAGCAGTACTTC
TRBV20-1,few,15,TRBD1,TRBJ1-1,CSAQPGTGALAEAFF,TGCAGTGCTCAACCCGGGACAGGGGCTTTGGCTGAAGCTTTCTTT
TRBV4-3,-,14,-,TRBJ1-1,CASSQDRAVDEAFF,TGCGCCAGCAGCCAAGATCGGGCAGTGGATGAAGCTTTCTTT
TRBV6-1,many,13,TRBD1,TRBJ2-7,CASSTGAPYEQYF,TGTGCCAGCAGTACAGGGGCCCCCTACGAGCAGTACTTC
TRBV11-2,-,13,-,TRBJ2-1,CASSSQSLNEQFF,TGTGCCAGCAGCTCCCAATCTCTAAATGAGCAGTTCTTC
TRBV6-2/TRBV6-3,few,16,-,TRBJ2-2,CASSRSTGLNTGELFF,TGTGCCAGCAGTAGGTCGACAGGCCTTAACACCGGGGAGCTGTTTTTT
TRBV5-1,few,16,-,TRBJ2-3,CASSPGGTSSTDTQYF,TGCGCCAGCAGCCCCGGAGGGACATCGAGCACAGATACGCAGTATTTT
TRBV3-1,-,15,TRBD2,TRBJ2-5,CASSQDRGLVETQYF,TGTGCCAGCAGCCAAGATCGGGGACTAGTGGAGACCCAGTACTTC
TRBV5-4,few,16,TRBD1,TRBJ2-2,CASTPKGQGYTGELFF,TGTGCCAGCACCCCCAAGGGACAGGGTTACACCGGGGAGCTGTTTTTT
TRBV6-2/TRBV6-3,few,14,TRBD1,TRBJ2-2,CASSSQGAAGELFF,TGTGCCAGCAGTTCTCAGGGGGCCGCCGGGGAGCTGTTTTTT
TRBV4-3,-,15,-,TRBJ1-1,CASSQVRGKNTEAFF,TGCGCCAGCAGCCAAGTCCGGGGGAAGAACACTGAAGCTTTCTTT
TRBV3-1,few,16,-,TRBJ2-5,CASSQAGGEAWKTQYF,TGTGCCAGCAGCCAAGCCGGAGGGGAGGCCTGGAAGACCCAGTACTTC
TRBV27,many,22,TRBD1,TRBJ1-5,CASSFRSLLWDRGRGANQPQHF,TGTGCCAGCAGTTTTAGGTCCCTGCTCTGGGACAGGGGTCGAGGGGCCAATCAGCCCCAGCATTTT
TRBV5-1,-,20,-,TRBJ2-6,CASSLFLPGQDKTGANVLTF,TGCGCCAGCAGCTTGTTCCTGCCTGGCCAGGATAAAACTGGGGCCAACGTCCTGACTTTC
TRBV7-2,-,12,-,TRBJ2-3,CASSTGEDTQYF,TGTGCCAGCAGCACCGGGGAAGATACGCAGTATTTT
TRBV5-4,-,17,-,TRBJ2-7,CASSLGSGQATSYEQYF,TGTGCCAGCAGCTTGGGGTCGGGGCAGGCAACTTCCTACGAGCAGTACTTC
TRBV7-9,-,16,TRBD1,TRBJ2-7,CASSWIGGQGTYEQYF,TGTGCCAGCAGCTGGATTGGGGGACAGGGCACCTACGAGCAGTACTTC